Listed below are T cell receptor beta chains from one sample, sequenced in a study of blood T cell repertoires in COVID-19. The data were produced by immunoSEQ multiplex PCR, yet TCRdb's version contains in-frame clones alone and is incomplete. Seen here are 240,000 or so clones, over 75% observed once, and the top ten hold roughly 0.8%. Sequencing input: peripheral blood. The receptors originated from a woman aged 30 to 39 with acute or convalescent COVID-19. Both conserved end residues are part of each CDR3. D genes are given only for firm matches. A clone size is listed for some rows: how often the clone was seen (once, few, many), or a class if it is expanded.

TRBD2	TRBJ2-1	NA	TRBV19	TGTGCCACCCATAGCGGGGGGACCTACAATGAGCAGTTCTTC	CATHSGGTYNEQFF
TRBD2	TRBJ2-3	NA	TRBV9	TGTGCCAGCAGCAGTCGAGCGGGAGGTAGCACAGATACGCAGTATTTT	CASSSRAGGSTDTQYF
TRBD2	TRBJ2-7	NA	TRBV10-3	TGTGCCATCAGTGAATGGCGGGAGAACGACGAGCAGTACTTC	CAISEWRENDEQYF
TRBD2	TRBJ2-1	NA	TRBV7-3	TGTGCCAGCAGCCTTCAGCGGGGCTCCTACAATGAGCAGTTCTTC	CASSLQRGSYNEQFF
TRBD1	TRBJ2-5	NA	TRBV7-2	TGTGCCAGCAGCTTACAGGGGGCTATGGAGACCCAGTACTTC	CASSLQGAMETQYF
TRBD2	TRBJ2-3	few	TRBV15	TGTGCCACCAGCCTAGCGGGAGGTCTCACAGATACGCAGTATTTT	CATSLAGGLTDTQYF
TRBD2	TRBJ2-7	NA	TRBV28	TGTGCCAGCAGTTTGGGGGCTAGCGGGTTTTTCTACGAGCAGTACTTC	CASSLGASGFFYEQYF
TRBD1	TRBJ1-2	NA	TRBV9	TGTGCCAGCAGCGTAGGAGGGACAGGGGTCGGTGGCTACACCTTC	CASSVGGTGVGGYTF
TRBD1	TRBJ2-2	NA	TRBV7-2	TGTGCCAGCAGCTTAGGCCGGGACAGGGGGAACACCGGGGAGCTGTTTTTT	CASSLGRDRGNTGELFF
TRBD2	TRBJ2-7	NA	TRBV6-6	TGTGCCAGCAGTTATCAGGGAGGGAGGAACGAGCAGTACTTC	CASSYQGGRNEQYF
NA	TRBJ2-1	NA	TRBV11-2	TGTGCCAGCAGCTTGGATGGAGGTTTCTACAATGAGCAGTTCTTC	CASSLDGGFYNEQFF
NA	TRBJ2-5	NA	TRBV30	TGTGCCGGGGGGGCCGGGGGGACCCAGTACTTC	CAGGAGGTQYF
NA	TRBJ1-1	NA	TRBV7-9	TGTGCCAGCAGCTTAGTACGACAGGAGAACACTGAAGCTTTCTTT	CASSLVRQENTEAFF
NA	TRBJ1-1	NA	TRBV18	TGTGCCAGCTCCTACAGGGATCGCACTGAAGCTTTCTTT	CASSYRDRTEAFF
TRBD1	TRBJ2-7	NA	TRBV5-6	TGTGCCAGCAGCCCGGGACAGGGGCGCTACGAGCAGTACTTC	CASSPGQGRYEQYF
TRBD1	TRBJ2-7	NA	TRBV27	TGTGCCAGCAGTTTATGGGGACAGGGAATATACGAGCAGTACTTC	CASSLWGQGIYEQYF
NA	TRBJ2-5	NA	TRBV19	TGTGCCAGTAGTATAGGAGGAGCGTACCAAGAGACCCAGTACTTC	CASSIGGAYQETQYF
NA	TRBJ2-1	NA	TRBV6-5	TGTGCCAGCAGTTACTCAGGGGACACCTCCTACAATGAGCAGTTCTTC	CASSYSGDTSYNEQFF
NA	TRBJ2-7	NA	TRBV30	TGTGCCTGGACGAGGTCTAGCGTCGAGCAGTACTTC	CAWTRSSVEQYF
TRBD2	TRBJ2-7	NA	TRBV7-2	TGTGCCAGCAGCTATAAGCTAGCGGGAGGGCCCCACGAGCAGTACTTC	CASSYKLAGGPHEQYF
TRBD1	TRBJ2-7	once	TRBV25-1	TGTGCCAGCAGTGAGACAGGGTTCACCTACGAGCAGTACTTC	CASSETGFTYEQYF
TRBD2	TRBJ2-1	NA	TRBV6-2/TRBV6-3	TGTGCCAGCAGTTACTGGGCGGGAGGGCCAGTTAATGAGCAGTTCTTC	CASSYWAGGPVNEQFF
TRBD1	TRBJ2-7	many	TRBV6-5	TGTGCCAGCAGTCAACAGGGGCTCCCCTACGAGCAGTACTTC	CASSQQGLPYEQYF
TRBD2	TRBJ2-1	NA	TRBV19	TGTGCCAGTAGTATCCAACTAGCGGGCAACAATGAGCAGTTCTTC	CASSIQLAGNNEQFF
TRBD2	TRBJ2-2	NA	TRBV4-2	TGTGCCAGCAGCCCAATGACTAGCGGGAGAGTTATGGGGGAGCTGTTTTTT	CASSPMTSGRVMGELFF
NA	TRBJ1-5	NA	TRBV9	TGTGCCAGCAGCGTAGCCGGCCAGGTCAATCAGCCCCAGCATTTT	CASSVAGQVNQPQHF
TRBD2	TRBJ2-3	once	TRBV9	TGTGCCAGCAGCAGGAGGACTAGCGGGAGGTTGGGGGTCCCCACAGATACGCAGTATTTT	CASSRRTSGRLGVPTDTQYF
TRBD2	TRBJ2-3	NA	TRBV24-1	TGTGCCACCAGTGAGGCTCCGGGACTAGGGCAGTATTTT	CATSEAPGLGQYF
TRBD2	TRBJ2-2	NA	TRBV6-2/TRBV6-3	TGTGCCAGCAGCCTGACTAGCGGGAGGACCGGGGAGCTGTTTTTT	CASSLTSGRTGELFF
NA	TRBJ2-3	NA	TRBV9	TGTGCCAGCAGCGCTCATGGGAGGACCGACACAGATACGCAGTATTTT	CASSAHGRTDTDTQYF
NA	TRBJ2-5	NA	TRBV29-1	TGCAGCGTTGAATGGGGGACATCGGGTACGGAGACCCAGTACTTC	CSVEWGTSGTETQYF
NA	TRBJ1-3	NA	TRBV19	TGTGCCAGTAGTCTCCTCCCAGGGTTATCTGGAAACACCATATATTTT	CASSLLPGLSGNTIYF
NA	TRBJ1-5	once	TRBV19	TGTGCCAGTAGGGTGTGGGGACAAGTCAATCAGCCCCAGCATTTT	CASRVWGQVNQPQHF
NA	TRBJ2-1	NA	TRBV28	TGTGCCAGCAGGGGTGCGACGGGATCCTACAATGAGCAGTTCTTC	CASRGATGSYNEQFF
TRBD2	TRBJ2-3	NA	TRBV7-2	TGTGCCAGCAGCCAAACTAGCGGGAGGGTGGGGACAGATACGCAGTATTTT	CASSQTSGRVGTDTQYF
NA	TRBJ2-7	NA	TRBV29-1	TGCAGCGTTGGGCTTCGGGACGGGGGCTACGAGCAGTACTTC	CSVGLRDGGYEQYF
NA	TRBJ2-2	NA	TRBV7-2	TGTGCCAGCAGCTTAGTTCCCACAGGGAACACCGGGGAGCTGTTTTTT	CASSLVPTGNTGELFF
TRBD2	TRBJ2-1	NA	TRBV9	TGTGCCAGCAGCCCAAGGACTAGCGGGAGTATGGCCTACAATGAGCAGTTCTTC	CASSPRTSGSMAYNEQFF
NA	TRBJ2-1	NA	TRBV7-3	TGTGCCAGCAGCCAAAGCCCCAATGAGCAGTTCTTC	CASSQSPNEQFF
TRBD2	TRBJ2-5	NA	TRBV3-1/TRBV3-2	TGTGCCAGCAGCCAAGTAGTTGGGGAGGGTTCATGGAAGGAGACCCAGTACTTC	CASSQVVGEGSWKETQYF
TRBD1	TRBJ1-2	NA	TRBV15	TGTGCCACCAGCAGAGGGACAGGGGTATGGTATGGCTACACCTTC	CATSRGTGVWYGYTF
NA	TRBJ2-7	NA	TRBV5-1	TGCGCCAGCAGCTTGGCCGCGGCAGGAGGCTACGAGCAGTACTTC	CASSLAAAGGYEQYF
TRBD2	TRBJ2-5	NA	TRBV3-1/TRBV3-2	TGTGCCAGCAGCCAAGATGCGGCGCGGGAGGGGACCCAGTACTTC	CASSQDAAREGTQYF
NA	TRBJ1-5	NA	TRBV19	TGTGCCAGTAGTCCCCACCTTGGGGGCATGAATCAGCCCCAGCATTTT	CASSPHLGGMNQPQHF
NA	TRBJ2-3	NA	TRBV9	TGTGCCAGCAACCAACAGGGCACAGATACGCAGTATTTT	CASNQQGTDTQYF
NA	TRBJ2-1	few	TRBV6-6	TGTGCCAGCAGTTCCCGCAATGAGCAGTTCTTC	CASSSRNEQFF
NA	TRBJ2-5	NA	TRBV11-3	TGTGCCAGCAGCGCCCAACCCGCGGAAGAGACCCAGTACTTC	CASSAQPAEETQYF
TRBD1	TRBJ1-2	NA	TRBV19	TGTGCCAGTAGGAGGATGGACAGGGGCTATGGCTACACCTTC	CASRRMDRGYGYTF
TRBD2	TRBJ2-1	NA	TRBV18	TGTGCCAGCTCATCTTATTCCGGGACTAGCTATAAAAGTGAGCAGTTCTTC	CASSSYSGTSYKSEQFF
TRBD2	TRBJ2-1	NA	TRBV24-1	TGTGCCACCAGTGATTGGTCTAGCGGGATTGAGCAGTTCTTC	CATSDWSSGIEQFF
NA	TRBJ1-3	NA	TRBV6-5	TGTGCCAGCACCCAGACAGGTCTGCCTGGAAACACCATATATTTT	CASTQTGLPGNTIYF
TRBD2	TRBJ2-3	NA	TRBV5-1	TGCGCCAGCAGCCAAAATAGCGGGCCAATCACAGATACGCAGTATTTT	CASSQNSGPITDTQYF
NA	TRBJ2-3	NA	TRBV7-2	TGTGCCAGCAGCTTATTTAGCGGTTACACAGATACGCAGTATTTT	CASSLFSGYTDTQYF
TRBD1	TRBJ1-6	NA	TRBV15	TGTGCCACCAGCAGCCGGGACAGGAATTCACCCCTCCACTTT	CATSSRDRNSPLHF
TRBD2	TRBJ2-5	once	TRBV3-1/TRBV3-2	TGTGCCAGCAACTCCAAATCCGGGACTAGCGGGAGGGCGTTCAATGAGCGAGAGACCCAGTACTTC	CASNSKSGTSGRAFNERETQYF
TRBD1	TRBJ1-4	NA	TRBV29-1	TGCAGCGTTGGAATCAGGGACAGCATTAATGAAAAACTGTTTTTT	CSVGIRDSINEKLFF
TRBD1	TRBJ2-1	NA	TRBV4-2	TGTGCCAGCAGCCAGGAGGACAGGGGCACCTACAATGAGCAGTTCTTC	CASSQEDRGTYNEQFF